The 29 T cell receptor beta chains listed next were all sequenced from one sample in a study of blood T cell repertoires in COVID-19. Method: immunoSEQ multiplex PCR; TCRdb's copy keeps in-frame clones and lacks some. The sample carries 65,000 or so clones, roughly four fifths recorded once. The specimen was peripheral blood. All receptors come from an elderly man with acute or convalescent COVID-19.

This chain joins TRBV27 and TRBJ1-4; TRBD1 is a possible D gene (5 bases). Germline CDR1 MNHEY, CDR2 SMNVEV (reference sequence). This CDR3 spans 14 amino acids. The V gene lost 3 bases and the J gene lost 5 bases, with 10 bases spanning the gap. In DNA form, the CDR3 reads TGTGCCAGCAGTTTCAAGGGGTGGAATGAAAAACTGTTTTTT. This translates into CASSFKGWNEKLFF.

The chain employs TRBV27 and TRBJ1-5; 7 bases align to TRBD1. This CDR3 has 20 residues. V gave up 0 bases and J gave up 2 bases; unmatched junction bases: 16. Germline lookup yields CDR1 MNHEY and CDR2 SMNVEV (reference sequence). CDR3 residues: CASSLSQGGGLYRGNQPQHF. CDR3 coding DNA: TGTGCCAGCAGTTTATCGCAGGGGGGCGGATTGTACCGTGGCAATCAGCCCCAGCATTTT.

This clone was seen more than once but under ten times. The chain is built from TRBV5-1 and TRBJ2-1; maybe TRBD1 (6 bases). Germline V CDR1 and CDR2: SGHRS, YFSETQ. Trimming left V 5 bases short and J 5 bases short, with 23 bases between. The CDR3 has 17 amino acids. CDR3 amino acids: CASRYNTGSPSHNEQFF. In nucleotides, the CDR3 is TGCGCCAGCAGGTATAACACAGGGTCGCCTTCACACAATGAGCAGTTCTTC.

This clone has only one observation. The chain employs TRBV4-1 and TRBJ2-7, with 10 bases lining up with TRBD2. The J segment lost 1 base and the V segment lost 5 bases, leaving 8 bases of the junction unmatched. The CDR3 runs 16 residues. The germline gives CDR1 MGHRA, CDR2 YSYEKL. In DNA, the CDR3 is TGCGCCAGCAGCGAGGATCTAGCGGGGGTGTCCTACGAGCAGTACTTC. Protein: CASSEDLAGVSYEQYF.

The CDR3 is CASSINKQGNSPLHF. The CDR3 DNA follows: TGTGCCAGTAGTATAAACAAACAGGGAAATTCACCCCTCCACTTT. V gene TRBV19 combines with J gene TRBJ1-6; the D gene is possibly TRBD1 (6 bases). The germline gives CDR1 LNHDA, CDR2 SQIVND (reference sequence). Trimming pared 2 bases from V and 7 bases from J, leaving 12 bases between. The CDR3 length is 15 residues. Using reference TRBV19 and TRBJ1-6 for the parts outside the CDR3, the full variable domain is DGGITQSPKYLFRKEGQNVTLSCEQNLNHDAMYWYRQDPGQGLRLIYYSQIVNDFQKGDIAEGYSVSREKKESFPLTVTSAQKNPTAFYLCASSINKQGNSPLHFGNGTRLTVT.

V gene TRBV7-9 combines with J gene TRBJ2-1; the match to TRBD2 covers 8 bases. Germline V lookup: CDR1 SEHNR, CDR2 FQNEAQ (reference sequence). V was clipped by 6 bases and J by 1 base; unmatched bases: 8. The CDR3 extends over 16 amino acids. CDR3 region: CASSLSGGRSYNEQFF. As DNA, the CDR3 is TGTGCCAGCAGTCTGAGCGGGGGTCGATCCTACAATGAGCAGTTCTTC. The complete variable domain, with remaining parts taken from reference TRBV7-9 and TRBJ2-1, reads DTGVSQNPRHKITKRGQNVTFRCDPISEHNRLYWYRQTLGQGPEFLTYFQNEAQLEKSRLLSDRFSAERPKGSFSTLEIQRTEQGDSAMYLCASSLSGGRSYNEQFFGPGTRLTVL.

The chain recombines TRBV7-8 with TRBJ1-3; D is uncertain. Germline assignment: CDR1 SGHVS and CDR2 FQNEAQ. V was clipped by 1 base and J by 0 bases, with 10 bases between them. CDR3 length: 16 amino acids. The CDR3 bases are TGTGCCAGCAGCTTAGGTCCGGTAACCTCTGGAAACACCATATATTTT. Its protein product is CASSLGPVTSGNTIYF. The variable domain in full, completed from reference TRBV7-8 and TRBJ1-3, reads GAGVSQSPRYKVAKRGQDVALRCDPISGHVSLFWYQQALGQGPEFLTYFQNEAQLDKSGLPSDRFFAERPEGSVSTLKIQRTQQEDSAVYLCASSLGPVTSGNTIYFGEGSWLTVV.

The rearrangement uses TRBV2 and TRBJ1-4; D is undetermined. Trimming took 6 bases from V and 5 from J, leaving 7 bases between them. Germline loops: CDR1 SNHLY, CDR2 FYNNEI. The CDR3 has 12 amino acids. DNA for the CDR3: TGTGCCAGCAGATACAGCAATGAAAAACTGTTTTTT. As protein: CASRYSNEKLFF.

This rearrangement joins TRBV12-3 or TRBV12-4 to TRBJ1-5, with TRBD1 identical over 11 bases. The junction had 2 bases not matched to a gene; V was cut back by 8 bases and J by 5 bases. The CDR3 runs to 13 residues. CDR3 DNA sequence: TGTGCCAGCGCGGGACAGGGGGATCAGCCCCAGCATTTT. It translates to CASAGQGDQPQHF.

The rearrangement links TRBV7-2 to TRBJ1-1; D possibly corresponds to TRBD1 (6 bases). There are 14 residues in the CDR3. The germline CDR1 and CDR2 sequences are SGHTA and FQGNSA. Trimming took off 5 bases at V and 1 base at J, with 11 bases between the two ends. The CDR3 DNA reads TGTGCCAGCAGCCTTTGGACAGAGAACACTGAAGCTTTCTTT. As protein: CASSLWTENTEAFF.

The chain links TRBV3-1 (or the pseudogene TRBV3-2) to TRBJ1-1, with 10 bases lining up with TRBD1. Germline V gene sequence: CDR1 LGHDT, CDR2 YNNKEL (reference sequence). The ends lost 0 bases at V and 5 bases at J; junction bases unmatched: 3. The CDR3 consists of 15 residues. CDR3 sequence: CASSQDDRGRTEAFF. In nucleotides, the CDR3 is TGTGCCAGCAGCCAAGACGACAGGGGGCGGACTGAAGCTTTCTTT.

The chain couples TRBV24-1 to TRBJ2-1, with 7 bases that match TRBD2. This CDR3 spans 13 amino acids. Germline CDR1 and CDR2: KGHDR and SFDVKD. Trimming removed 6 bases from V and 8 bases from J; junction bases left unmatched: 6. The CDR3 nucleotides are TGTGCCACCAGTTCCCCAGGGAGGGATGAGCAGTTCTTC. It is translated as CATSSPGRDEQFF.

V usage is TRBV25-1 and J usage is TRBJ2-5; a possible D gene is TRBD1 (5 bases). Per germline, CDR1 MGHDK and CDR2 SYGVNS. This CDR3 contains 14 residues. V shed 5 bases and J shed 2 bases, with 12 bases lying between them. The DNA for the CDR3 is TGTGCCAGCAGTTCAGGGAAAGTACAAGAGACCCAGTACTTC. Its protein product is CASSSGKVQETQYF. The full variable domain, completed using reference TRBV25-1 and TRBJ2-5, is EADIYQTPRYLVIGTGKKITLECSQTMGHDKMYWYQQDPGMELHLIHYSYGVNSTEKGDLSSESTVSRIRTEHFPLTLESARPSHTSQYLCASSSGKVQETQYFGPGTRLLVL.

The chain has TRBV7-8 and TRBJ2-1, with 8 bases fitting TRBD2. There are 16 residues in the CDR3. V shed 2 bases and J 4 bases; nucleotides not matched to a gene: 7. The germline CDR1 and CDR2 sequences are SGHVS and FQNEAQ. The CDR3 sequence: CASSLSPGGGYNEQFF. CDR3 in DNA: TGTGCCAGCAGCTTAAGCCCCGGGGGGGGGTACAATGAGCAGTTCTTC.

This clone has only one observation. V and J are TRBV5-5 and TRBJ2-2, with D perhaps matching TRBD2 (7 bases). The CDR3 extends over 14 amino acids. V was clipped by 1 base and J by 6 bases, with 10 bases between them. CDR1 and CDR2 from the germline V gene are SGHKS and YYEKEE (reference sequence). The CDR3 nucleotides read TGTGCCAGCAGCTTGATGGGGGGGCCCGGGGAGCTGTTTTTT. This encodes CASSLMGGPGELFF.

The CDR3 DNA reads TGTGCCAGTAGTATTGGGGGACTAGCCCTCTACGAGCAGTACTTC. As protein: CASSIGGLALYEQYF. The rearrangement links TRBV19 to TRBJ2-7; 9 bases are shared with TRBD2. Germline V lookup: CDR1 LNHDA, CDR2 SQIVND (reference sequence). J was trimmed by 3 bases and V by 3 bases; bases with no gene match: 6. This CDR3 has 15 amino acids.

CDR3 protein: CASTRDRAHYGYTF. The CDR3 DNA reads TGTGCCAGCACTAGGGACAGGGCTCACTATGGCTACACCTTC. V gene TRBV21-1 combines with J gene TRBJ1-2; the table assigns TRBD1, which was not confirmed against the DNA. TRBV21-1 is flagged as a pseudogene. The CDR3 runs to 14 residues.

V gene TRBV10-3 combines with J gene TRBJ1-3; unclear D gene. Trimming took off 8 bases at V and 1 base at J, with 12 bases between the two ends. CDR1 and CDR2 (germline): ENHRY, SYGVKD. The CDR3 loop spans 14 amino acids. The CDR3 protein is CAIGKELSGNTIYF. Written as DNA, the CDR3 is TGTGCCATCGGTAAGGAGCTTTCTGGAAACACCATATATTTT.

The chain couples TRBV19 to TRBJ2-1, with 7 bases that match TRBD1. The length of the CDR3 is 14 residues. Germline V gives CDR1 LNHDA, CDR2 SQIVND (reference sequence). V shed 5 bases, J shed 9 bases, and the junction held 10 bases outside the gene matches. As DNA, the CDR3 is TGTGCCAGTAGTTCTCCGGGACAGTTCTCTGAGCAGTTCTTC. Translating it yields CASSSPGQFSEQFF.

This chain uses TRBV24-1 with TRBJ2-5; D is undetermined. CDR3 length: 12 residues. The germline gives CDR1 KGHDR, CDR2 SFDVKD. V was cut by 4 bases and J by 5 bases, with 7 bases left in between. This CDR3 reads CATSENEETQYF. CDR3 nucleotides: TGTGCCACCAGTGAAAATGAGGAGACCCAGTACTTC.

This clone was seen only a few times. The chain recombines TRBV27 with TRBJ1-5, with a possible D match to TRBD1 (6 bases). This CDR3 has 15 residues. The V gene's germline CDR1 is MNHEY and CDR2 SMNVEV (reference sequence). Trimming left V 5 bases short and J 8 bases short, with 19 bases between. CDR3 residues: CASSGRGNQLEPQHF. The CDR3 DNA is TGTGCCAGCAGTGGCAGGGGAAATCAGCTAGAGCCCCAGCATTTT.

This clone was counted only a few times. This chain joins TRBV4-2 and TRBJ2-7, with a tentative D call TRBD1 (6 bases). The CDR3 is 15 amino acids. Trimming pared 0 bases from V and 7 bases from J, leaving 16 bases between. In germline, CDR1 is LGHNA, CDR2 YNFKEQ. Here the CDR3 DNA reads TGTGCCAGCAGCCAAGATCAATCAGGGGCGAGAGAGCAGTACTTC. Translation gives CASSQDQSGAREQYF.

This chain uses TRBV7-9 with TRBJ1-3; D not resolved. The V gene lost 5 bases and the J gene lost 0 bases, with 14 bases spanning the gap. The CDR3 sequence is 16 residues long. Germline V CDR1 and CDR2: SEHNR, FQNEAQ (reference sequence). The CDR3: CASSRFRLDSGNTIYF. The DNA of the CDR3 is TGTGCCAGCAGCCGCTTTCGGCTAGACTCTGGAAACACCATATATTTT.

This clone has a handful of counts. V gene TRBV5-1 combines with J gene TRBJ1-1, with 7 bases aligning to TRBD1. Germline CDR1 SGHRS, CDR2 YFSETQ. The CDR3 covers 16 residues. With 4 bases clipped from V and 0 bases from J, the junction kept 9 bases outside the gene matches. CDR3 in amino acids: CASSRNRGDVNTEAFF. In DNA, the CDR3 is TGCGCCAGCAGCCGAAACAGGGGTGACGTGAACACTGAAGCTTTCTTT.

This chain connects TRBV6-2 or TRBV6-3 to TRBJ2-5; D is unresolved. The CDR3 extends over 11 amino acids. The germline V gene encodes CDR1 MNHEY and CDR2 SVGEGT. V lost 6 bases, J lost 5 bases, and 7 bases lay in between. The CDR3 nucleotides read TGTGCCAGCAGCCCCCAGGAGACCCAGTACTTC. Protein product: CASSPQETQYF.

This clone was counted only a few times. The CDR3 region has the DNA TGCGCCAGCAGCCAAGTTTTGGGAGGTCAGCCCCAGCATTTT. Its protein is CASSQVLGGQPQHF. The V and J genes are TRBV4-1 and TRBJ1-5; no reliable D call. Germline assignment: CDR1 MGHRA and CDR2 YSYEKL. The V gene lost 1 base and the J gene lost 6 bases, with 10 bases spanning the gap. This CDR3 comprises 14 residues.

The CDR3 bases are TGTGCCAGTAGTCGTCCCGGTACTAGCTCCTACGAGCAGTACTTC. Translation gives CASSRPGTSSYEQYF. The V call is TRBV19, the J call TRBJ2-7; the D gene is possibly TRBD2 (5 bases). The germline V and J ends were trimmed by 5 bases and 0 bases, with 14 bases remaining between them. The germline gives CDR1 LNHDA, CDR2 SQIVND (reference sequence). This CDR3 region has 15 residues.

J is TRBJ2-1 and V is TRBV9, with D maybe TRBD2 (5 bases). CDR3 length equals 14 residues. Germline V gene sequence: CDR1 SGDLS, CDR2 YYNGEE. The germline V and J ends were trimmed by 5 bases and 5 bases, with 14 bases remaining between them. The CDR3, as DNA: TGTGCCAGCAGTCGGACTCCTACCAACAATGAGCAGTTCTTC. Translated, it gives CASSRTPTNNEQFF.

V is TRBV9 and J is TRBJ1-1; the match to TRBD1 covers 7 bases. V shed 5 bases, J shed 4 bases, and the junction held 8 bases outside the gene matches. The CDR3 is 14 amino acids. Germline V gene sequence: CDR1 SGDLS, CDR2 YYNGEE. CDR3 in DNA: TGTGCCAGCAGTGAGACAGGGAAGGGCACTGAAGCTTTCTTT. Translating gives CASSETGKGTEAFF.